The present entry profiles one T cell receptor (beta chain) with its context. The protocol was immunoSEQ multiplex PCR, while the TCRdb copy is restricted to in-frame clones and leaves out a portion. This table holds 110,000 or so clones, about 90% found once. This sample is part of a study of blood T cell repertoires in COVID-19. Study context: Sample material is recorded as cDNA or gDNA derived from T cells, B-cell-depleted T cells, or PBMCs.

Between the trimmed V and J ends, which lost 5 bases and 2 bases, there was a span of 8 bases. Germline V CDR1 and CDR2: SGHRS, YFSETQ. This CDR3 has 13 residues. The gene calls are TRBV5-1 and TRBJ2-4, with D perhaps TRBD2 (6 bases). The receptor comes from a human donor in a cohort sampled during active COVID-19. The source material was peripheral blood. CDR3 in amino acids: CASREGTKNIQYF. CDR3 DNA: TGCGCCAGCAGGGAGGGTACCAAAAACATTCAGTACTTC.